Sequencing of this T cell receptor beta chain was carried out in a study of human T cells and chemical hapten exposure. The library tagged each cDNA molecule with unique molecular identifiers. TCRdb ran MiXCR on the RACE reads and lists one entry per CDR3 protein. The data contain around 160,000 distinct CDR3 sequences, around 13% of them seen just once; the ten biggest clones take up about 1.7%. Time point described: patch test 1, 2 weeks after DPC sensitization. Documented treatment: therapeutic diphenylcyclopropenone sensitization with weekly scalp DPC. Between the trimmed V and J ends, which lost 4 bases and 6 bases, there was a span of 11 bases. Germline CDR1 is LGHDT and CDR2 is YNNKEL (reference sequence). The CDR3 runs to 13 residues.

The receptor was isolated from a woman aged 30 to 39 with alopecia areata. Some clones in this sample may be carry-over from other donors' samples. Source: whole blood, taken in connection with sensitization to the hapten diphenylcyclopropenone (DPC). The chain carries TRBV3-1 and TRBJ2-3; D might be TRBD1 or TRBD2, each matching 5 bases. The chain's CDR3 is CASSLTEGDTQYF. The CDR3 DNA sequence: TGTGCCAGCAGCCTCACAGAGGGGGATACGCAGTATTTT.